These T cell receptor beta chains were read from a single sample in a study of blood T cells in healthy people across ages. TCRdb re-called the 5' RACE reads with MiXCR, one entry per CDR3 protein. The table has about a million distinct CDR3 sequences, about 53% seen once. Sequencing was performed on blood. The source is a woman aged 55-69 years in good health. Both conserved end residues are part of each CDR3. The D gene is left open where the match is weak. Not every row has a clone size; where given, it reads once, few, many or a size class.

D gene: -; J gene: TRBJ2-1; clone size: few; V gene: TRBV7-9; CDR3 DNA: TGTGCCAGCAGCTCCCCGGAGACCCAGTTCTTC; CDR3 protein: CASSSPETQFF
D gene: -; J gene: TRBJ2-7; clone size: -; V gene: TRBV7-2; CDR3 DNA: TGTGCCAGCCAGCTGCGCAGGGGTTGGACCTACGAGCAGTACTTC; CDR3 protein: CASQLRRGWTYEQYF
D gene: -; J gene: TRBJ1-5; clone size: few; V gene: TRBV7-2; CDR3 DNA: TGTGCCAGCAACAATCCAGGGCGGACGGGCAATCAGCCCCAGCATTTT; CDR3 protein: CASNNPGRTGNQPQHF
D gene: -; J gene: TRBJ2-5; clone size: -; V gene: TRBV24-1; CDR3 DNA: TGTGCCACCAGTGATCCGAAGAGCGGCCAAGAGACCCAGTACTTC; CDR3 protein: CATSDPKSGQETQYF
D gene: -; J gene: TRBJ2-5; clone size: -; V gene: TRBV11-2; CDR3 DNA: TGTGCCAGCGGCGGCCAACGCTGGGAGACCCAGTACTTC; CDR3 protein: CASGGQRWETQYF
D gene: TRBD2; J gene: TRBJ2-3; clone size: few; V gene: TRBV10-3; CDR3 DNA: TGTGCCGTGACTAGCGGGGACGCAGATACGCAGTATTTT; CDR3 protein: CAVTSGDADTQYF
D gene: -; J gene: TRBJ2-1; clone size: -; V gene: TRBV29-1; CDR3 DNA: TGCCGCGTTGTCGAGCGGCAATTATACAATGAGCAGTTCTTC; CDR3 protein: CRVVERQLYNEQFF
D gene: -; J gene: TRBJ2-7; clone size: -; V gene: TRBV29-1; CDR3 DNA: TGCAGCGTTGAAGGAACAGGCAGCTCCTACAATGAGCAGTACTTC; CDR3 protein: CSVEGTGSSYNEQYF
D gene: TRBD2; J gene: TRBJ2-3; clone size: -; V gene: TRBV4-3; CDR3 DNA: TGCGCCAGCAGCCAAGAGGGGACTATGCGGAGTTACTCAGATACGCAGTATTTT; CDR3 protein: CASSQEGTMRSYSDTQYF
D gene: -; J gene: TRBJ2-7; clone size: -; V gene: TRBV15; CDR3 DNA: TGTGCCACCAGCGATCGATTAACGGGGCCTATCTACAATGAGCAGTACTTC; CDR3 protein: CATSDRLTGPIYNEQYF
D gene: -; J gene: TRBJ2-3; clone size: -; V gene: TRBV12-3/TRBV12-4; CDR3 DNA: TGTGCCAGCAGTTTGGGGAGGGGGCGCACAGATACGCAGTATTTT; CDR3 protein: CASSLGRGRTDTQYF
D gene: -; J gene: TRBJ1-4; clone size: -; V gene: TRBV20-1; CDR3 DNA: TGCAGTGCTATCGGACGGATTAATGAAAAACTGTTTTTT; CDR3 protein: CSAIGRINEKLFF
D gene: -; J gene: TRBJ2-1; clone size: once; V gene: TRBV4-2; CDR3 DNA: TGTGCCAGCCGTAGGGGGACGGAGACCTACGAGCAGTTCTTC; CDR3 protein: CASRRGTETYEQFF
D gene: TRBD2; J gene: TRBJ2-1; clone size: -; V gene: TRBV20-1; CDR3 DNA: TGCAGTGCTATCAGCGGGAGGGCCGGGAATGAGCAGTTCTTC; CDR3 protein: CSAISGRAGNEQFF
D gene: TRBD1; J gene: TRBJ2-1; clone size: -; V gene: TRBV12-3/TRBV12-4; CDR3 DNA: TGTGCCAGCAGTTCGGGCCCGGCGGACAGGCCAAACTCCTACAATGAGCAGTTCTTC; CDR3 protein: CASSSGPADRPNSYNEQFF
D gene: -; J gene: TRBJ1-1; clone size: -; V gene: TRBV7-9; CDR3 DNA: TGTGCCAGCAGCCCCAAAGTGGGGGTGAACACTGAAGCTTTCTTT; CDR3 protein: CASSPKVGVNTEAFF
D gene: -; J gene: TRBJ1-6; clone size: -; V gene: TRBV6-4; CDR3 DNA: TGTGCCAGCAGTCGTCAAGGAGAAGGATCACCCCTCCACTTT; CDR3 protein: CASSRQGEGSPLHF
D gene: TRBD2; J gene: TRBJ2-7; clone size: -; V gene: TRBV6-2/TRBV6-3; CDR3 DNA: TGTGCCAGCAGTTCCCTTGGACTAGCGGGAGGCTACGAGCAGTACTTC; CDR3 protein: CASSSLGLAGGYEQYF
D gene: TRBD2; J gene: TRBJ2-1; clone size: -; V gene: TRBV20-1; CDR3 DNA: TGCAGTGCCCTCCGGCTAGCGGTTATGAGCTCCTACAATGAGCAGTTCTTC; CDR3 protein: CSALRLAVMSSYNEQFF
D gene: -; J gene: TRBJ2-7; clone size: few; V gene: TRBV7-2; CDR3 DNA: TGTGCCAGCAGCTTAGTACTAGCCGAGATCTACGAGCAGTACTTC; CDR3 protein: CASSLVLAEIYEQYF
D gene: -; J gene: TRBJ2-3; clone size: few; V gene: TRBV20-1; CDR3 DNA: TGCAGTGCTAGAGTGGGACTCACAGATACGCAGTATTTT; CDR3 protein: CSARVGLTDTQYF
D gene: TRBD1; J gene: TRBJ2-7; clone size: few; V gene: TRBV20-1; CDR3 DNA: TGCAGTGCTAGAGAAGGACAGGGGGCGACCTACGAGCAGTACTTC; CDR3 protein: CSAREGQGATYEQYF
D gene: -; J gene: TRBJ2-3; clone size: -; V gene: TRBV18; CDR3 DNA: TGTGCCAGCTCGCCCCCCTCACAGGCGAGCACAGATACGCAGTATTTT; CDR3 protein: CASSPPSQASTDTQYF
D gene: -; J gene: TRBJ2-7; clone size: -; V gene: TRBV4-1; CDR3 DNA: TGCGCCAGCAGCCAAGTTTTTCGACAACCACGGGGGGAGCAGTACTTC; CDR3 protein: CASSQVFRQPRGEQYF
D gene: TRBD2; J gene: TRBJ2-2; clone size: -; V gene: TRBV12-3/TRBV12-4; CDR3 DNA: TGTGCCAGCAGTTTGTCCGGGAGGCCGGGCACCGGGGAGCTGTTTTTT; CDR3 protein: CASSLSGRPGTGELFF
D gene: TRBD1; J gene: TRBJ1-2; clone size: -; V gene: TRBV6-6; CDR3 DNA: TGTGCCACCAGGGGGGCAGGGGATGGCTACACCTTC; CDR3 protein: CATRGAGDGYTF
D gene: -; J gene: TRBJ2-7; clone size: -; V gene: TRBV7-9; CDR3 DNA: TGTGCCAGCAGCTTCGCCAGGAACGGACTTGTCTCTTACGAGCAGTACTTC; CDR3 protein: CASSFARNGLVSYEQYF
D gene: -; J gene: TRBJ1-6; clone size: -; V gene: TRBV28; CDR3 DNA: TGTGCCAGCAGCCCCCGCCTAACACCCCTCCACTTT; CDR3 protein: CASSPRLTPLHF
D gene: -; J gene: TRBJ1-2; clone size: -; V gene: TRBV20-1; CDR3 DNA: TGCAGTGCTAGAGATGGGACGAGCGGCTACACCTTC; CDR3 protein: CSARDGTSGYTF
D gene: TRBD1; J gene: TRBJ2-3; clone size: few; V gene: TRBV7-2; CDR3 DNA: TGTGCCAGCAGCCTGGACAGGGTCTCAGATACGCAGTATTTT; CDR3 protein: CASSLDRVSDTQYF
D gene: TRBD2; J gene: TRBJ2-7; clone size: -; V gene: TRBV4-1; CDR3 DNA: TGCGCCAGCAGGACTAGCGGGGCCCCCTACGAGCAGTACTTC; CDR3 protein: CASRTSGAPYEQYF
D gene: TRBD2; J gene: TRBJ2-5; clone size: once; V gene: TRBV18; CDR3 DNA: TGTGCCAGCTCACCAGCTAGCGGGATAGAGACCCAGTACTTC; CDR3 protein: CASSPASGIETQYF
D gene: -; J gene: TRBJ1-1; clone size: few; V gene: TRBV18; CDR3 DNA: TGTGCCAGCTCACGAATAGTCGGCACTGAAGCTTTCTTT; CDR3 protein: CASSRIVGTEAFF
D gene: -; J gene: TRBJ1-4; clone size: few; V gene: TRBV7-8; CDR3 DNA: TGTGCCAGCAGCTTAGCCCCACAGGGTTTTGAAAAACTGTTTTTT; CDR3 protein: CASSLAPQGFEKLFF
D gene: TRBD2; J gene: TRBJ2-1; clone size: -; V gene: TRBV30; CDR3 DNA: TGTGCCTGGAGTCCGACTAGCGGGAGACGTGAGCAGTTCTTC; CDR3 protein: CAWSPTSGRREQFF
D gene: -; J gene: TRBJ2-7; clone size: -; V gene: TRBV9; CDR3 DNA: TGTGCCAGCAGCGTAGCCCCCTACGGCGACGAGCAGTACTTC; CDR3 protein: CASSVAPYGDEQYF
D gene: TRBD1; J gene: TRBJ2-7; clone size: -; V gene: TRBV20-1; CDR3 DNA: TGTAGTGCGGCTTCGGGACAGTACAATGAGCAGTACTTC; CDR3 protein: CSAASGQYNEQYF
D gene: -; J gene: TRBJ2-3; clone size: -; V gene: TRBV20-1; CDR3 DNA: TGCAGTGCTACTTTTAATACGCAGTATTTT; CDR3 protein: CSATFNTQYF
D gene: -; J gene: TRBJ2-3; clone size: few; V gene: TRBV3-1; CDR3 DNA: TGTGCCAGCAGCCCCCGGAGGCAGACAGATACGCAGTATTTT; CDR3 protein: CASSPRRQTDTQYF
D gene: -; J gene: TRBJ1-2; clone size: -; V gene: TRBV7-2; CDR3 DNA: TGTGCCAGCAGCCCCCCGAGAGGGCGGTATGGCTACACCTTC; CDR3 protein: CASSPPRGRYGYTF
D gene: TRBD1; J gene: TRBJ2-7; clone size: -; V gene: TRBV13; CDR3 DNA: TGTGCCAGCAGCTTCTGGACAGGGCCCTACAATGAGCAGTACTTC; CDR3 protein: CASSFWTGPYNEQYF
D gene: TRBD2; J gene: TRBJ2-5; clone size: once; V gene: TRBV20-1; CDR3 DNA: TGCAGTGCTAGAGATTGGAGGACTAGCGGCTACAATGAGCAGTACTTC; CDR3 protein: CSARDWRTSGYNEQYF
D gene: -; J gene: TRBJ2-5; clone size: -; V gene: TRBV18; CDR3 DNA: TGTGCCAGCTCACCACCGGCCTCTGGGGAGACCCAGTACTTC; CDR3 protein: CASSPPASGETQYF
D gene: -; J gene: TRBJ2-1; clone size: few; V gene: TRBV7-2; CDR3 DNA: TGTGCCAGCAGCTTAGTGATCTGGCGGGAGCAGTTCTTC; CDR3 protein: CASSLVIWREQFF
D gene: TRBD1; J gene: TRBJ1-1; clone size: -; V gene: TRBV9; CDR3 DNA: TGTGCCAGCAGCGTACGACAGGGGGCGGTCACTGAAGCTTTCTTT; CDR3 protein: CASSVRQGAVTEAFF
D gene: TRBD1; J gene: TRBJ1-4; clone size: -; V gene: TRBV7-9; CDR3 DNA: TGTGCCAGCAGCTTAGCCGGGACAGCGGGGGAAAAACTGTTTTTT; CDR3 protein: CASSLAGTAGEKLFF
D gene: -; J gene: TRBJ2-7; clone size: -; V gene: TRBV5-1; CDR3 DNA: TGCGCCAGCAGCTTGGATGGGGCGAACTCCTACGAGCAGTACTTC; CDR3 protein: CASSLDGANSYEQYF
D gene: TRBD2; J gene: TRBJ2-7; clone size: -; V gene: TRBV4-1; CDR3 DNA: TGCGCCAGCAGCCATTTAGCGGGGGCCAGCTACGAGCAGTACTTC; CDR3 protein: CASSHLAGASYEQYF
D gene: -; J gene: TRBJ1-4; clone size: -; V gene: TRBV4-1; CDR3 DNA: TGCGCCAGCAGCCAGACAGGAGCCCAAGTCGGGGAAAAACTGTTTTTT; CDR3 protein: CASSQTGAQVGEKLFF
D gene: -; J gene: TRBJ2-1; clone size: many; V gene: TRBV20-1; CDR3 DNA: TGCAGTGCTAGTCAAATTAGCGGAGGGACCTACAATGAGCAGTTCTTC; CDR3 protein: CSASQISGGTYNEQFF
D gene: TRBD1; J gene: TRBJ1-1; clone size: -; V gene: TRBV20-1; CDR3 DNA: TGCAGTGCTAGGGGTGCGCCGGGACAGGGGAGGACTGAAGCTTTCTTT; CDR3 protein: CSARGAPGQGRTEAFF
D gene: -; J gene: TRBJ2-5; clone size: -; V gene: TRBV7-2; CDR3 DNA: TGTGCCAGCGGCTTACAGGGACAAGAGACCCAGTACTTC; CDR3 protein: CASGLQGQETQYF
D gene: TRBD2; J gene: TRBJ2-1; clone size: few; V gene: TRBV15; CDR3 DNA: TGTGCCACCAGCAGACGTAGACCGGGACTAGCGGGCTCCTACAATGAGCAGTTCTTC; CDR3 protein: CATSRRRPGLAGSYNEQFF
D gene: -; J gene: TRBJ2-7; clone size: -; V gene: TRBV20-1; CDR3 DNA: TGCAGTGCCCTCCCCCAGAATAGGGTTGAGCAGTACTTC; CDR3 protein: CSALPQNRVEQYF
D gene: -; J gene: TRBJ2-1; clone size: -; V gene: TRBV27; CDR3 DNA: TGTGCCAGCAGCTCGGACTGGTCTGGCAATGAGCAGTTCTTC; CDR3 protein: CASSSDWSGNEQFF
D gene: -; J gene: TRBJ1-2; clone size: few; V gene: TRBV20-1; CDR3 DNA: TGCATGGGGGGGGACGGCCTCTATGGCTACACCTTC; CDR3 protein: CMGGDGLYGYTF
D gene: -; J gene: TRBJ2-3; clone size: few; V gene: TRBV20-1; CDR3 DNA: TGCAGTGCTAGCACAGGGAGGGCTAATTGGGGTACGCAGTATTTT; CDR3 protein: CSASTGRANWGTQYF
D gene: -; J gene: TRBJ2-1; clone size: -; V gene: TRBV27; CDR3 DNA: TGTGCCAGCAGTTCCAACAACAACTACAATGAGCAGTTCTTC; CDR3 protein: CASSSNNNYNEQFF